Listed below are T cell receptor beta chains from one sample, sequenced in a study of T cell responses to AZD1222 COVID-19 vaccine. Profiling relied on immunoSEQ multiplex PCR, and the TCRdb table lists in-frame clones only, not all of them. This repertoire shows some 140,000 clones, over 90% found once; its top ten account for around 1.6%. The sample consisted of peripheral blood, taken on day 0 of AZD1222 vaccination. The receptors shown here come from an adult in good health. Both conserved end residues are part of each CDR3.

V gene: TRBV29-1
CDR3 protein: CSVDEGRTDTQYF

V gene: TRBV9
CDR3 protein: CASSPLGGAGYTF

V gene: TRBV10-3
CDR3 protein: CAISERAGSSEAFF

V gene: TRBV23-1
CDR3 protein: CASSHHSGGNPYEQYF

V gene: TRBV6-5
CDR3 protein: CASSYSSSAGNTEAFF

V gene: TRBV29-1
CDR3 protein: CSVFLTNTEAFF

V gene: TRBV27
CDR3 protein: CASSLRLPLDEQYF

V gene: TRBV6-1
CDR3 protein: CASREGRRFPNGYTF

V gene: TRBV3-1/TRBV3-2
CDR3 protein: CASSQVGGEYGNQPQHF

V gene: TRBV19
CDR3 protein: CASSIAAGGPETQYF

V gene: TRBV5-6
CDR3 protein: CASSLGQTDQPQHF

V gene: TRBV25-1
CDR3 protein: CASSDALGGTDTQYF

V gene: TRBV19
CDR3 protein: CASSWQGAPYEQYF

V gene: TRBV11-1
CDR3 protein: CASSSFRGNEQFF

V gene: TRBV29-1
CDR3 protein: CSVEEVINEQFF

V gene: TRBV28
CDR3 protein: CASTEGLSPLHF

V gene: TRBV4-2
CDR3 protein: CASSQATRRGPRAGELFF

V gene: TRBV28
CDR3 protein: CASSLGSPPTEAFF

V gene: TRBV29-1
CDR3 protein: CSVLDGTDTQYF

V gene: TRBV4-1
CDR3 protein: CASSQGLGQGPILDNSPLHF

V gene: TRBV14
CDR3 protein: CASSQEETQYF

V gene: TRBV5-4
CDR3 protein: CASSGEALGDLNTEAFF

V gene: TRBV29-1
CDR3 protein: CSVTGPWGYTF

V gene: TRBV9
CDR3 protein: CASSVASLVGELFF

V gene: TRBV4-3
CDR3 protein: CASSQLAGGEQFF

V gene: TRBV4-1
CDR3 protein: CASSPADGASYEQYF

V gene: TRBV9
CDR3 protein: CASSGAGSTNEKLFF

V gene: TRBV28
CDR3 protein: CASRLGRGYEQYF

V gene: TRBV5-1
CDR3 protein: CASSLVTGSADTQYF

V gene: TRBV12-5
CDR3 protein: CASGFDRGRPNYGYTF

V gene: TRBV24-1
CDR3 protein: CATSDGPNEQFF

V gene: TRBV7-8
CDR3 protein: CASSLTVNTEAFF

V gene: TRBV7-2
CDR3 protein: CASSLMGRSPIRNSPLHF

V gene: TRBV27
CDR3 protein: CASSLSVRTYRGYTF

V gene: TRBV12-3/TRBV12-4
CDR3 protein: CASSVSDRAGYTF

V gene: TRBV6-5
CDR3 protein: CASSYPGTGGVEQYF

V gene: TRBV5-4
CDR3 protein: CASSGGQGAAYNEQFF

V gene: TRBV7-9
CDR3 protein: CASRETSGTNPSNEQFF

V gene: TRBV27
CDR3 protein: CASRSGLAGYNEQFF

V gene: TRBV5-4
CDR3 protein: CASSLEVGVHEQFF

V gene: TRBV9
CDR3 protein: CASSVSQRSYNEQFF

V gene: TRBV4-3
CDR3 protein: CASSQDDTVNYGYTF

V gene: TRBV4-3
CDR3 protein: CASSRTTGSTEAFF

V gene: TRBV5-1
CDR3 protein: CASSTDWGRMPEQFF

V gene: TRBV5-4
CDR3 protein: CASSLGSGIVNEKLFF

V gene: TRBV5-1
CDR3 protein: CASSLGTGGFNSNQPQHF

V gene: TRBV5-6
CDR3 protein: CASSLDRSTDTQYF

V gene: TRBV27
CDR3 protein: CASSSGSGANVLTF

V gene: TRBV7-9
CDR3 protein: CASSPRGGEAIYEQYF

V gene: TRBV19
CDR3 protein: CASTSGTGPHQPQHF